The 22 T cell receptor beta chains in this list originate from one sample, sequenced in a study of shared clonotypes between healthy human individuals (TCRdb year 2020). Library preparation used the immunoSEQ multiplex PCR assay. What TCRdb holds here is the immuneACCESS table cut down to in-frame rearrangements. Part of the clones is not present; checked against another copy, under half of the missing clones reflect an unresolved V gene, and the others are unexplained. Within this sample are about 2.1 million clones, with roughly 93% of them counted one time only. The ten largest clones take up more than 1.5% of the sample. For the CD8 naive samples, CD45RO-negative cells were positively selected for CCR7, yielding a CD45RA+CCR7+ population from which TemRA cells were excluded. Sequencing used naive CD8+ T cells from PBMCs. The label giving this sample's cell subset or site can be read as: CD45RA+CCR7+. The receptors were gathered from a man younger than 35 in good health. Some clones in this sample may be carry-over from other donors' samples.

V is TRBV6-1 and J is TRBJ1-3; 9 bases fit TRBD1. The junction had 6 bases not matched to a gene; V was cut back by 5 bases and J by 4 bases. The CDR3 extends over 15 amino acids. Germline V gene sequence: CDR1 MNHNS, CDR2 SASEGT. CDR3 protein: CASSSDRGTGNTIYF. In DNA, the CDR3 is TGTGCCAGCAGTTCGGACAGGGGCACCGGAAACACCATATATTTT.

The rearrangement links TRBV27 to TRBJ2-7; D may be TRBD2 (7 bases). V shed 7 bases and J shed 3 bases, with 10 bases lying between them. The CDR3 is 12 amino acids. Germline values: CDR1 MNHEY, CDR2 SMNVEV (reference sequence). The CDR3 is CASKGGHYEQYF. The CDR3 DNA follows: TGTGCCAGCAAGGGGGGGCACTACGAGCAGTACTTC.

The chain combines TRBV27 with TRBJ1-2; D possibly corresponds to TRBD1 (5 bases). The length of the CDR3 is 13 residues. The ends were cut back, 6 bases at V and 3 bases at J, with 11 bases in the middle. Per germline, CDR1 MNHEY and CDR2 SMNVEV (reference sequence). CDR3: CASRAGRDYGYTF. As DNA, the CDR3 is TGTGCCAGCAGGGCTGGCAGGGACTATGGCTACACCTTC.

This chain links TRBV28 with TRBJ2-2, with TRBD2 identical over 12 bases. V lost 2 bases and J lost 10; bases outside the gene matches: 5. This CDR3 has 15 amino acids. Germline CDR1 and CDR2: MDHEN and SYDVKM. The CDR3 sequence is CASSLPTSGSQELFF. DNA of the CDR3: TGTGCCAGCAGTTTACCGACTAGCGGGAGTCAGGAGCTGTTTTTT.

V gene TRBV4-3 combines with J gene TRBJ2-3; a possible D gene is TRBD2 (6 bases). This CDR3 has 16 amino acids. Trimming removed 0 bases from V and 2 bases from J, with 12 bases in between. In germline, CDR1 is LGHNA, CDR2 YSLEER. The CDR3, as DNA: TGCGCCAGCAGCCAAGACGGGAGCGTTGTCACAGATACGCAGTATTTT. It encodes CASSQDGSVVTDTQYF.

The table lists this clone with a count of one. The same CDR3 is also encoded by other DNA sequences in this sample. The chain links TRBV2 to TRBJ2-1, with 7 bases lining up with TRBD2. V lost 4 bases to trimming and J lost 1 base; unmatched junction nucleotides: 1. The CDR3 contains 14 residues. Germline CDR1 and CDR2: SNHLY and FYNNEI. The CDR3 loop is CASSAGGSYNEQFF. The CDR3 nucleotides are TGTGCCAGCAGTGCGGGGGGATCCTACAATGAGCAGTTCTTC.

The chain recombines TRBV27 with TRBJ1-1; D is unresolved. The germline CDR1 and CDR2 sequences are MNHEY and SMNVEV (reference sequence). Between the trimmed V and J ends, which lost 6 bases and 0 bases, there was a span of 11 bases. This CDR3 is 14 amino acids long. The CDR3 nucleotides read TGTGCCAGCAGCCTTTATCGGGTGAACACTGAAGCTTTCTTT. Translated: CASSLYRVNTEAFF.

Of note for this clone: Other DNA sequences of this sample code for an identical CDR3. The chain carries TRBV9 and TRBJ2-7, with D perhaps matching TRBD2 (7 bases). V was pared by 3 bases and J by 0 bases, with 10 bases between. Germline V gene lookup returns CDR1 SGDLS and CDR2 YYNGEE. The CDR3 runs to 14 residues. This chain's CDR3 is CASSAGGASYEQYF. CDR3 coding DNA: TGTGCCAGCAGCGCTGGGGGGGCCTCCTACGAGCAGTACTTC.

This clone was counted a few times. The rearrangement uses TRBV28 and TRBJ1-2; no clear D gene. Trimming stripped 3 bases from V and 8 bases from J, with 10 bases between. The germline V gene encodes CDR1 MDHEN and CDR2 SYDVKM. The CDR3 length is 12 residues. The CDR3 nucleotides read TGTGCCAGCAGTTTCACGGGATTGGGCTACACCTTC. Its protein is CASSFTGLGYTF.

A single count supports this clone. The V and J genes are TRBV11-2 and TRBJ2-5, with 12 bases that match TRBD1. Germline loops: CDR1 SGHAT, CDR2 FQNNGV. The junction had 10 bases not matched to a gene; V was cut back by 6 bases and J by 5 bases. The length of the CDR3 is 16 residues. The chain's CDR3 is CASSRSGTGGKETQYF. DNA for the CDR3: TGTGCCAGCAGTCGTTCCGGGACAGGGGGCAAGGAGACCCAGTACTTC.

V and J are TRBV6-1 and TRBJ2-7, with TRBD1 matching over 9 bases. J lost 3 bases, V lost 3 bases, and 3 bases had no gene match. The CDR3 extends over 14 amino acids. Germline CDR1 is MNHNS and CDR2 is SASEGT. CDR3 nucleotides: TGTGCCAGCAGTGAGGGGACAGGGATCTACGAGCAGTACTTC. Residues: CASSEGTGIYEQYF.

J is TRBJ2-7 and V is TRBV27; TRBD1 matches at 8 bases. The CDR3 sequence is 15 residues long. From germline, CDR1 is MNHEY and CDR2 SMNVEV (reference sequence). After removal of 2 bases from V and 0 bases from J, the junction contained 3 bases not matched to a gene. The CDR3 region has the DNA TGTGCCAGCAGTTTACGACAGGGGTACTCCTACGAGCAGTACTTC. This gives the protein CASSLRQGYSYEQYF.

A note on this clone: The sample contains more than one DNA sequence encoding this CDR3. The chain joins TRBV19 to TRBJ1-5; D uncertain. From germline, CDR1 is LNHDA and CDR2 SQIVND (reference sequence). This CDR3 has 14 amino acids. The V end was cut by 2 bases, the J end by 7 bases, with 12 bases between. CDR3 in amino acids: CASSISPGGQPQHF. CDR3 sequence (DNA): TGTGCCAGTAGTATATCCCCGGGAGGGCAGCCCCAGCATTTT.

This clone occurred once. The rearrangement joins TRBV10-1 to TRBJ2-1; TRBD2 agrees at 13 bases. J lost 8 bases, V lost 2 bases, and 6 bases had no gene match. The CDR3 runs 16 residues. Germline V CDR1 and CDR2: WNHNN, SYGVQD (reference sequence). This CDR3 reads CASSETGLAGLDEQFF. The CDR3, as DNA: TGCGCCAGCAGTGAGACGGGACTAGCGGGATTGGATGAGCAGTTCTTC.

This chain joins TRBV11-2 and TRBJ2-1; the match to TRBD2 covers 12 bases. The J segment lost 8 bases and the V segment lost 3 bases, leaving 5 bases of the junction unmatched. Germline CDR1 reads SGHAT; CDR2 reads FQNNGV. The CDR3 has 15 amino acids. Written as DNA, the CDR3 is TGTGCCAGCAGCTTCGGGCTAGCGGGAGGGGATGAGCAGTTCTTC. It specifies CASSFGLAGGDEQFF.

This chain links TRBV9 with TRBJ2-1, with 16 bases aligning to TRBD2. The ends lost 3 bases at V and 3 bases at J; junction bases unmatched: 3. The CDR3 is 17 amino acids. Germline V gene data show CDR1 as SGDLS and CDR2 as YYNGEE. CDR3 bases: TGTGCCAGCAGCGAGGGACTAGCGGGAGGGGGCTACAATGAGCAGTTCTTC. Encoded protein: CASSEGLAGGGYNEQFF.

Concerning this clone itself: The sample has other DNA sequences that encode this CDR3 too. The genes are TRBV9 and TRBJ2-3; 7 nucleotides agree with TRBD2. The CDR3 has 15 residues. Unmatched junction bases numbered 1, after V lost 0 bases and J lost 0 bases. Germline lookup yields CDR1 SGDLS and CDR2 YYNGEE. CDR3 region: CASSVAGGSTDTQYF. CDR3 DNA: TGTGCCAGCAGCGTAGCGGGGGGTAGCACAGATACGCAGTATTTT. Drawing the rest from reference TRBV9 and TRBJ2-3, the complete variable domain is DSGVTQTPKHLITATGQRVTLRCSPRSGDLSVYWYQQSLDQGLQFLIQYYNGEERAKGNILERFSAQQFPDLHSELNLSSLELGDSALYFCASSVAGGSTDTQYFGPGTRLTVL.

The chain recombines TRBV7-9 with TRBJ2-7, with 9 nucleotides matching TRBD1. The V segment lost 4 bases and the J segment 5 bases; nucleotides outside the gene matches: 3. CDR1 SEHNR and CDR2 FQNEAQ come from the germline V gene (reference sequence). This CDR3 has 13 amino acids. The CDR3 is CASSSRDRDEQYF. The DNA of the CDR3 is TGTGCCAGCAGCTCCCGGGACAGGGACGAGCAGTACTTC.

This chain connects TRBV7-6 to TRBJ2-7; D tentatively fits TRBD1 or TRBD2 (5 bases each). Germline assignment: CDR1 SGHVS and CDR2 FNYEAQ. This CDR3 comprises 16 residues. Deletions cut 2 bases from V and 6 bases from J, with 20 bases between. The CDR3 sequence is CASSLSPPGTGSEQYF. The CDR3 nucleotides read TGTGCCAGCAGCTTATCACCGCCAGGGACGGGATCCGAGCAGTACTTC.

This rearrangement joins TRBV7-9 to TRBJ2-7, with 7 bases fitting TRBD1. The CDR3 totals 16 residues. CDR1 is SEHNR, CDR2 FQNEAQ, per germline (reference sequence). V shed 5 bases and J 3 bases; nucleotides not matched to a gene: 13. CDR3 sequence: CASSRGTASPLYEQYF. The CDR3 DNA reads TGTGCCAGCAGCCGTGGGACAGCCTCACCTCTCTACGAGCAGTACTTC.

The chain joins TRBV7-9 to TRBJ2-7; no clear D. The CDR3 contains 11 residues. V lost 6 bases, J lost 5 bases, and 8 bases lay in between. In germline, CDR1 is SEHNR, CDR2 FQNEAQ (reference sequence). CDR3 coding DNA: TGTGCCAGCAGAGGAAACGACGAGCAGTACTTC. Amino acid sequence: CASRGNDEQYF.

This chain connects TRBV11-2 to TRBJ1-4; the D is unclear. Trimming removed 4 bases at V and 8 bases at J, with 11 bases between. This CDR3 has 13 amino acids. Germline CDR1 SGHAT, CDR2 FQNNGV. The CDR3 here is CASSSRAREKLFF. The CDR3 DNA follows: TGTGCCAGCAGCTCCCGGGCCAGAGAAAAACTGTTTTTT.